These T cell receptor beta chains were read from a single sample in a study of T cell clones after liver transplantation. Assay: immunoSEQ multiplex PCR; the TCRdb copy retains only in-frame clones and omits some. Altogether around 100,000 clones are present, about 80% being singletons, with the ten largest covering approximately 2.8%. The input for sequencing was CD4+ T cells from blood, taken 47 months after liver transplant. The source is a human patient who received a liver transplant. Some T cells may have originated in the graft donor. Each CDR3 is given with its conserved first and last residue. The D gene is left open where the match is weak. Size is omitted from some rows. Given values are once, few, many or a class for expanded clones.

J,D,size,V,CDR3,DNA
TRBJ2-5,NA,NA,TRBV11-2,CASTLGRSQETQYF,TGTGCCAGCACCCTTGGGCGGAGTCAAGAGACCCAGTACTTC
TRBJ2-3,TRBD1,NA,TRBV19,CASSPLRGPAQYF,TGTGCCAGTAGTCCCCTCAGGGGGCCGGCGCAGTATTTT
TRBJ2-7,NA,NA,TRBV5-6,CASSLGAGGGLYEQYF,TGTGCCAGCAGCTTGGGGGCTGGGGGAGGACTATACGAGCAGTACTTC
TRBJ1-4,NA,NA,TRBV23-1,CASPRPVNEKLFF,TGCGCCAGCCCACGTCCCGTTAATGAAAAACTGTTTTTT
TRBJ1-1,NA,NA,TRBV6-1,CASSWARSGTEAFF,TGTGCCAGCAGTTGGGCTCGATCGGGCACTGAAGCTTTCTTT
TRBJ2-3,NA,NA,TRBV7-3,CASSSRAVTTDTQYF,TGTGCCAGCAGCTCGCGCGCGGTTACCACAGATACGCAGTATTTT
TRBJ1-1,NA,NA,TRBV7-9,CASSPRGSGGTNTEAFF,TGTGCCAGCAGCCCCCGGGGGTCGGGAGGGACGAACACTGAAGCTTTCTTT
TRBJ2-7,NA,NA,TRBV28,CASSLSQLASYEQYF,TGTGCCAGCAGTTTATCTCAACTAGCCTCCTACGAGCAGTACTTC
TRBJ2-2,NA,NA,TRBV7-3,CASSLVVLRGTGELFF,TGTGCCAGCAGCTTAGTAGTCCTGCGGGGTACCGGGGAGCTGTTTTTT
TRBJ1-6,NA,NA,TRBV7-6,CASSPSVRRSPLHF,TGTGCCAGCAGCCCGAGCGTTCGGCGGTCACCCCTCCACTTT
TRBJ2-7,NA,NA,TRBV9,CASGSMWGEEQYF,TGTGCCAGCGGATCGATGTGGGGGGAAGAGCAGTACTTC
TRBJ1-2,NA,NA,TRBV19,CASSMDRGDGYTF,TGTGCCAGTAGTATGGATAGGGGGGATGGCTACACCTTC
TRBJ1-2,NA,NA,TRBV12-5,CASGLVLGRGRYDYGYTF,TGTGCTAGTGGTTTGGTACTGGGTCGGGGACGCTATGACTATGGCTACACCTTC
TRBJ2-3,TRBD2,NA,TRBV27,CASRGLAGEPSTDTQYF,TGTGCCAGCAGGGGACTAGCGGGAGAACCCAGCACAGATACGCAGTATTTT
TRBJ2-7,NA,NA,TRBV4-2,CASSTHREGVYEQYF,TGTGCCAGCAGCACTCACAGGGAAGGCGTCTACGAGCAGTACTTC
TRBJ1-5,NA,NA,TRBV15,CATSRTNRDNQPQHF,TGTGCCACCAGCAGAACCAACAGGGACAATCAGCCCCAGCATTTT
TRBJ2-2,TRBD1,NA,TRBV7-8,CASSLRTGGLANTGELFF,TGTGCCAGCAGCTTACGGACAGGGGGCCTCGCGAACACCGGGGAGCTGTTTTTT
TRBJ2-7,TRBD2,NA,TRBV27,CASKQGLADYYEQYF,TGTGCCAGCAAGCAGGGACTAGCCGATTACTACGAGCAGTACTTC
TRBJ2-7,NA,NA,TRBV4-2,CASSQRTRSSSYEQYF,TGTGCCAGCAGCCAAAGAACGAGGAGTAGCTCCTACGAGCAGTACTTC
TRBJ2-3,NA,NA,TRBV5-1,CASSAGLQFSTDTQYF,TGCGCCAGCAGCGCGGGACTCCAATTTAGCACAGATACGCAGTATTTT
TRBJ2-7,TRBD1,NA,TRBV5-1,CASSPGTGPYEQYF,TGCGCCAGCAGCCCCGGGACAGGTCCCTACGAGCAGTACTTC
TRBJ2-5,TRBD2,NA,TRBV5-1,CASSLGLAGGGQETQYF,TGCGCCAGCAGCTTGGGACTAGCGGGAGGAGGGCAAGAGACCCAGTACTTC
TRBJ1-4,NA,NA,TRBV9,CASSARGPTSTNEKLFF,TGTGCCAGCAGCGCTAGGGGACCAACTTCAACTAATGAAAAACTGTTTTTT
TRBJ2-3,TRBD2,NA,TRBV4-2,CASSQGLAASTDTQYF,TGTGCCAGCAGCCAAGGCCTAGCGGCTAGCACAGATACGCAGTATTTT
TRBJ2-3,NA,NA,TRBV19,CASSPRSPVATHTDTQYF,TGTGCCAGTAGTCCCCGATCCCCAGTTGCCACCCACACAGATACGCAGTATTTT
TRBJ1-2,TRBD1,NA,TRBV4-1,CASSKTDRTYGYTF,TGCGCCAGCAGCAAGACGGACAGGACCTATGGCTACACCTTC
TRBJ2-3,TRBD2,once,TRBV27,CASSAPGLAGGSTDTQYF,TGTGCCAGCAGTGCCCCCGGACTAGCGGGGGGTTCCACAGATACGCAGTATTTT
TRBJ1-2,NA,NA,TRBV5-4,CASSLAARPDGYTF,TGTGCCAGCAGCTTGGCTGCCAGGCCCGATGGCTACACCTTC
TRBJ1-4,NA,NA,TRBV18,CASSDNFRGTNEKLFF,TGTGCCAGCTCAGATAACTTCAGAGGAACTAATGAAAAACTGTTTTTT
TRBJ2-1,NA,NA,TRBV9,CASSPGGNLPNEQFF,TGTGCCAGCAGCCCAGGGGGGAACCTACCCAATGAGCAGTTCTTC
TRBJ1-2,NA,NA,TRBV19,CASTEGRYGYTF,TGTGCCAGTACGGAAGGGCGCTATGGCTACACCTTC
TRBJ1-2,NA,NA,TRBV29-1,CSVERSTGYGYTF,TGCAGCGTTGAGCGTTCTACAGGGTATGGCTACACCTTC
TRBJ1-6,TRBD1,NA,TRBV5-1,CASSLEGAVSSPLHF,TGCGCCAGCAGCTTGGAGGGGGCTGTTAGTTCACCCCTCCACTTT
TRBJ1-1,NA,many,TRBV29-1,CSVAPSGVEAFF,TGCAGCGTTGCTCCCTCGGGGGTCGAAGCTTTCTTT
TRBJ2-7,TRBD1,NA,TRBV5-1,CASSLTPGQGAIEQYF,TGCGCCAGCAGCTTGACGCCGGGACAGGGGGCCATAGAGCAGTACTTC
TRBJ2-7,NA,NA,TRBV28,CASSLIGSASYEQYF,TGTGCCAGCAGTTTAATCGGCTCGGCCTCCTACGAGCAGTACTTC
TRBJ1-1,NA,once,TRBV7-8,CASSRIISTEAFF,TGTGCCAGCAGCCGAATTATATCCACTGAAGCTTTCTTT
TRBJ2-3,NA,NA,TRBV27,CASSFWGGATDTQYF,TGTGCCAGCAGTTTTTGGGGGGGGGCCACAGATACGCAGTATTTT
TRBJ2-7,NA,NA,TRBV7-9,CASSPPWSGGLYEQYF,TGTGCCAGCAGCCCCCCTTGGTCGGGGGGCCTCTACGAGCAGTACTTC
TRBJ2-3,TRBD1,NA,TRBV9,CASSLRDRGDTQYF,TGTGCCAGCAGCCTCCGGGACAGGGGTGATACGCAGTATTTT
TRBJ2-7,TRBD2,NA,TRBV5-6,CASNHREGRTYEQYF,TGTGCCAGCAACCACCGGGAGGGCCGAACTTACGAGCAGTACTTC
TRBJ2-4,NA,NA,TRBV2,CASSSAGVNIQYF,TGTGCCAGCAGTTCCGCGGGCGTAAACATTCAGTACTTC
TRBJ2-5,NA,NA,TRBV4-2,CASSLASVQETQYF,TGTGCCAGCAGCCTCGCTAGCGTTCAAGAGACCCAGTACTTC
TRBJ2-3,NA,NA,TRBV7-2,CASSPGPSSPDTQYF,TGTGCCAGCAGCCCCGGACCCTCATCCCCAGATACGCAGTATTTT
TRBJ2-7,NA,NA,TRBV7-8,CASSLIGGVGDYEQYF,TGTGCCAGCAGCTTAATTGGGGGAGTAGGGGACTACGAGCAGTACTTC
TRBJ2-5,NA,NA,TRBV10-2,CASSEDTQETQYF,TGCGCCAGCAGTGAGGACACGCAAGAGACCCAGTACTTC
TRBJ1-2,NA,NA,TRBV28,CASTPLGIGEHGYTF,TGTGCCAGCACGCCTCTGGGAATCGGGGAGCATGGCTACACCTTC
TRBJ1-2,NA,few,TRBV10-2,CASSDKSTGVSTF,TGCGCCAGCAGTGATAAATCTACCGGGGTCTCCACCTTC
TRBJ2-3,TRBD1,NA,TRBV9,CASSLRQGEDTQYF,TGTGCCAGCAGCCTACGACAGGGGGAAGATACGCAGTATTTT
TRBJ2-5,TRBD1,NA,TRBV5-1,CASSVGGTQETQYF,TGCGCCAGCAGCGTAGGGGGCACCCAAGAGACCCAGTACTTC
TRBJ1-1,NA,NA,TRBV4-1,CASSQQDKYEAFF,TGCGCCAGCAGCCAACAAGACAAGTATGAAGCTTTCTTT
TRBJ1-6,NA,NA,TRBV27,CASSFGHSISSYNSPLHF,TGTGCCAGCAGTTTTGGACACAGTATCAGCTCCTATAATTCACCCCTCCACTTT
TRBJ2-7,NA,NA,TRBV7-2,CASSLEQGMLEQYF,TGTGCCAGCAGCTTAGAGCAGGGTATGCTCGAGCAGTACTTC